This T cell receptor (beta chain) appears in the sequencing data of a study of blood T cells in healthy people across ages. Germline lookup yields CDR1 DFQATT and CDR2 SNEGSKA (reference sequence). The CDR3 sequence is 15 residues long. With 6 bases removed from V and 2 bases from J, the gap between germline ends came to 20 bases. The authors ran a second PCR of 7 to 11 cycles using a sample-barcoded 5' primer and a J-beta primer mix. MiXCR was run by TCRdb on the 5' RACE reads, yielding one entry per CDR3 protein. The data show 780,000 or so distinct CDR3 sequences, approximately 60% seen once. Study conclusions and caveats: Diversity was estimated from one million T cells, and these estimates were considered underestimates. Across samples, TCR beta diversity tracked strongly with naive T cell percentage. The recorded TCR beta diversity per million T cells decreased in a roughly linear manner with age.

Total RNA was isolated from each sample in quantities of at least 6 micrograms. On this clonotype: No antigen is known for it.

V is TRBV20-1 and J is TRBJ2-7; no firm D call. The receptor was derived from a man aged 40-49 years in good health. Sequenced sample: blood. The CDR3, as DNA: TGCAGTGCCTCTCCCTATGGGCCAATTACCTACGAGCAGTACTTC. Residues: CSASPYGPITYEQYF.